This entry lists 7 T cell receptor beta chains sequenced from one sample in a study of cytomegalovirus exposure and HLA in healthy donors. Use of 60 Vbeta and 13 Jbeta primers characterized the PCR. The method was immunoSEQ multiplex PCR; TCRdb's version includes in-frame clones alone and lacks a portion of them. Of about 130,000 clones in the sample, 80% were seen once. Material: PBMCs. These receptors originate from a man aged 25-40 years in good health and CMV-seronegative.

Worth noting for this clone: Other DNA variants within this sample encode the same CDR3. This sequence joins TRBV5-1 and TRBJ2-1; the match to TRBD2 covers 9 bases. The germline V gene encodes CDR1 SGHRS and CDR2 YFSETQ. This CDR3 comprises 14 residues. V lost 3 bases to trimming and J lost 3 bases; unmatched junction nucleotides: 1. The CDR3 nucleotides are TGCGCCAGCAGCTCAGCGGGAGGCTACAATGAGCAGTTCTTC. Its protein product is CASSSAGGYNEQFF.

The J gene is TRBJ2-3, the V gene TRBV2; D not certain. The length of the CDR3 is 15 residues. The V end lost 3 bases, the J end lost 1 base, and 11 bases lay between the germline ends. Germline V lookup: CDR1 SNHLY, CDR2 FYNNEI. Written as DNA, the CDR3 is TGTGCCAGCAGTGATTATAGCCTAGGCACAGATACGCAGTATTTT. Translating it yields CASSDYSLGTDTQYF.

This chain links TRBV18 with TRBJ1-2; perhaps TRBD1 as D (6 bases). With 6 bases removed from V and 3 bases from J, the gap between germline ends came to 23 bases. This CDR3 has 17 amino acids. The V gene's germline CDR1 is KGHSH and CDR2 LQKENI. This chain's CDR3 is CASSESVGGSSYYGYTF. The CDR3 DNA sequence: TGTGCCAGCTCCGAGAGCGTAGGGGGATCCTCATACTATGGCTACACCTTC.

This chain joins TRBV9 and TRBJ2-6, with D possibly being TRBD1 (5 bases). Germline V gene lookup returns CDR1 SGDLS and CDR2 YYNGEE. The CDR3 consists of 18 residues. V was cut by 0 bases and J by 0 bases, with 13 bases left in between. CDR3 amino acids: CASSVVSRASSGANVLTF. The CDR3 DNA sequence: TGTGCCAGCAGCGTAGTAAGCAGGGCGAGCTCTGGGGCCAACGTCCTGACTTTC.

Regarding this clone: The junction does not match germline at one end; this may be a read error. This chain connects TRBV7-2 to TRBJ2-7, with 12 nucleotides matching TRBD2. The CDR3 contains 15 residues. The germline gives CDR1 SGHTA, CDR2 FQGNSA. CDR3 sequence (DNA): TGTGCCAGCAGCCTAGCGGGAGGGCCAAGGGACGAGCAGTACTTC. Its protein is CASSLAGGPRDEQYF.

CDR3 sequence (DNA): TGTGCCAGCAGTTTTTCCGGGGAAGGCTACACCTTC. This encodes CASSFSGEGYTF. This chain joins TRBV27 and TRBJ1-2; no clear D gene. The V end lost 3 bases, the J end lost 8 bases, and 10 bases lay between the germline ends. The CDR3 is 12 residues long. Germline lookup yields CDR1 MNHEY and CDR2 SMNVEV (reference sequence).

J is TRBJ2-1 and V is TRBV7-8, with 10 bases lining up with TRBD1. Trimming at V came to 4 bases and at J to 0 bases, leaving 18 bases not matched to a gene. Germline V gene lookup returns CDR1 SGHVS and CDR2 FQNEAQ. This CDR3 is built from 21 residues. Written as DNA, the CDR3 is TGTGCCAGCAGCTCCCCCACCGGGACAGGGGAATCCCCGATCTCCTACAATGAGCAGTTCTTC. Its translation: CASSSPTGTGESPISYNEQFF.